This T cell receptor (beta chain) was identified in a study of tumor-infiltrating lymphocytes in localized non-small cell lung cancer. Study overall: Tumor tissue and non-adjacent uninvolved lung came from each patient.

Regarding the study as a whole: Tumor T-cell fraction from TCR sequencing was not associated with recurrence-free survival (p = 0.61). Different pieces of the same tissue were used for each assay. TCR sequencing covered a subset of patients with enough tissue.

The assay was immunoSEQ multiplex PCR, and TCRdb's table has in-frame clones only and misses some. Among roughly 14,000 clones, 60% to 80% were seen once, and the ten largest hold roughly 4%. CDR3 length: 13 amino acids. Germline V CDR1 and CDR2: KGHSH, LQKENI. Trimming at V came to 6 bases and at J to 8 bases, leaving 5 bases not matched to a gene. As regards this clone: Antigen specificity is unknown.

The source is a human donor with non-small cell lung cancer. The chain joins TRBV18 to TRBJ1-2, with TRBD1 identical over 11 bases. The sample consisted of lung tumor tissue. CDR3 coding DNA: TGTGCCAGCTCCGCCGGGACAGGGGGAGGCTACACCTTC. Translated: CASSAGTGGGYTF.